The sequence of this T cell receptor (beta chain) was determined in a study of cytomegalovirus exposure and HLA in healthy donors. The PCR contained 60 Vbeta and 13 Jbeta primers. Repertoires were generated with immunoSEQ multiplex PCR, while TCRdb's copy carries only in-frame clones and drops some. The sample lists some 140,000 clones, roughly 77% seen once, with 2.5% to 3.5% in the top ten. This CDR3 has 13 residues. Germline CDR1 is SGDLS and CDR2 is YYNGEE. The V gene lost 4 bases and the J gene lost 4 bases, with 8 bases spanning the gap. The sample was PBMCs. This receptor was taken from a female donor in good health and CMV-seronegative. This chain links TRBV9 with TRBJ2-2; D may be TRBD1 (5 bases). CDR3 in amino acids: CASSPGFTGELFF. As DNA, the CDR3 is TGTGCCAGCAGCCCAGGGTTCACCGGGGAGCTGTTTTTT.